The 18 T cell receptor beta chains given below trace back to one sample, sequenced in a study of T cells in localized non-small cell lung cancer (dated by TCRdb to 2020 to 2022). Receptor libraries were prepared by the immunoSEQ multiplex PCR assay. The table was pulled from immuneACCESS by TCRdb, which kept in-frame rearrangements only. Such tables lose some clones; where checked, under half of the loss comes from unresolved V genes, and the rest has no known cause. In all, the sample holds roughly 34,000 clones, and over 75% of those were seen once. The top ten constitute around 3.9% of the sample. The sequenced sample was peripheral blood, obtained before any cancer treatment. All receptors derive from a male donor at least 60 years old with stage III lung adenocarcinoma.

On this clone itself: This same CDR3 is encoded by further DNA sequences in the sample. The chain has TRBV7-9 and TRBJ1-1, with D uncertain. The V gene's germline CDR1 is SEHNR and CDR2 FQNEAQ (reference sequence). The germline V and J ends were trimmed by 1 base and 0 bases, with 3 bases remaining between them. This CDR3 has 13 residues. This chain's CDR3 is CASSLDMNTEAFF. DNA of the CDR3: TGTGCCAGCAGCTTAGATATGAACACTGAAGCTTTCTTT.

V usage is TRBV18 and J usage is TRBJ2-5; D not certain. In germline, CDR1 is KGHSH, CDR2 LQKENI. V dropped 1 base and J dropped 3 bases, with 9 bases sitting between them. The CDR3 totals 14 residues. Here the CDR3 reads CASSPRTTEETQYF. DNA of the CDR3: TGTGCCAGCTCACCACGGACCACTGAAGAGACCCAGTACTTC.

This clone showed up just a few times. This chain's CDR3 is CASSQEGTAKNIQYF. CDR3 bases: TGTGCCAGCAGCCAAGAAGGAACCGCGAAAAACATTCAGTACTTC. The chain employs TRBV4-2 and TRBJ2-4, with D unresolved. In germline, CDR1 is LGHNA, CDR2 YNFKEQ. The CDR3 is made up of 15 amino acids. V was cut by 0 bases and J by 4 bases, with 10 bases left in between.

The rearrangement uses TRBV5-8 and TRBJ2-3; 8 bases fit TRBD1. Germline CDR1 reads SGHTS; CDR2 reads YDEGEE. Trimming cost V 4 bases and J 5 bases; bases outside gene matches: 6. The CDR3 consists of 14 residues. CDR3 region: CASSAGQVLDTQYF. The CDR3 DNA reads TGTGCCAGCAGCGCGGGACAGGTACTAGATACGCAGTATTTT.

The genes are TRBV6-4 and TRBJ1-2; weak D call: TRBD1 (6 bases). The CDR3 runs to 13 residues. The germline V gene encodes CDR1 MRHNA and CDR2 SNTAGT. Trimming took 3 bases from V and 4 from J, leaving 9 bases between them. CDR3 bases: TGTGCCAGCAGTGATGGACAGACCTATGGCTACACCTTC. This codes for CASSDGQTYGYTF.

V and J are TRBV28 and TRBJ2-7, with 11 bases aligning to TRBD2. The CDR3 runs 14 residues. Germline V lookup: CDR1 MDHEN, CDR2 SYDVKM. V was pared by 3 bases and J by 6 bases, with 4 bases of the junction left unmatched. DNA of the CDR3: TGTGCCAGCAGTTTCCTAGCGGGGGGAACCGAGCAGTACTTC. This codes for CASSFLAGGTEQYF.

The genes are TRBV9 and TRBJ2-2, with a tentative D call TRBD1 (5 bases). This CDR3 spans 14 amino acids. V lost 4 bases and J lost 1, with 8 bases in between. Germline-derived CDR1 and CDR2 are SGDLS and YYNGEE. As DNA, the CDR3 is TGTGCCAGCAGCCCTGGACAGAACACCGGGGAGCTGTTTTTT. It is translated as CASSPGQNTGELFF. Combining the CDR3 with reference TRBV9 and TRBJ2-2 gives the whole variable domain DSGVTQTPKHLITATGQRVTLRCSPRSGDLSVYWYQQSLDQGLQFLIQYYNGEERAKGNILERFSAQQFPDLHSELNLSSLELGDSALYFCASSPGQNTGELFFGEGSRLTVL.

This rearrangement joins TRBV5-4 to TRBJ1-1; D not certain. This CDR3 contains 15 residues. Germline V gene lookup returns CDR1 SGHNT and CDR2 YYREEE (reference sequence). Trimming removed 0 bases from V and 4 bases from J, with 13 bases in between. The CDR3 nucleotides read TGTGCCAGCAGCTTGGCTGGGAAGTCCGGCACTGAAGCTTTCTTT. Translated: CASSLAGKSGTEAFF.

The chain is built from TRBV5-1 and TRBJ2-3; D remains unclear. Looked up from germline, CDR1 is SGHRS and CDR2 is YFSETQ. The CDR3 spans 15 residues. V was pared by 0 bases and J by 1 base, with 9 bases between. CDR3 bases: TGCGCCAGCAGCTTGGGTCAGTCGGGCACAGATACGCAGTATTTT. Its protein is CASSLGQSGTDTQYF.

The chain carries TRBV7-9 and TRBJ1-5; D is possibly TRBD1 (5 bases). Germline-derived CDR1 and CDR2 are SEHNR and FQNEAQ (reference sequence). The V end was cut by 1 base, the J end by 2 bases, with 12 bases between. This CDR3 is built from 16 residues. Here the CDR3 reads CASSLGRQGGNQPQHF. CDR3 nucleotide sequence: TGTGCCAGCAGCTTAGGGCGCCAGGGTGGCAATCAGCCCCAGCATTTT.

This clone was observed once. This chain uses TRBV4-2 with TRBJ1-1; D remains ambiguous. V lost 1 base to trimming and J lost 4 bases, with 16 bases between them. Germline CDR1 reads LGHNA; CDR2 reads YNFKEQ. CDR3 length equals 16 residues. This CDR3 reads CASSQASLTHTTEAFF. The CDR3 coding sequence is TGTGCCAGCAGCCAAGCGTCGTTAACACACACCACTGAAGCTTTCTTT.

V gene TRBV15 combines with J gene TRBJ2-1; TRBD2 matches 10 bases. CDR1 and CDR2 (germline): LNHNV, YYDKDF (reference sequence). The V and J ends lost 8 bases and 0 bases, in that order; junction bases with no gene match: 13. This CDR3 has 18 amino acids. CDR3 residues: CATAKGLAYKSSYNEQFF. CDR3 bases: TGTGCCACCGCCAAGGGACTAGCGTACAAGAGCTCCTACAATGAGCAGTTCTTC.

This clone was seen a handful of times. The chain joins TRBV2 to TRBJ1-1, with D possibly TRBD1 on 6 matching bases. This CDR3 contains 17 residues. Germline V gene data show CDR1 as SNHLY and CDR2 as FYNNEI. The ends were cut back, 4 bases at V and 0 bases at J, with 18 bases in the middle. The CDR3 sequence: CASSGRQGNNMNTEAFF. In nucleotides, the CDR3 is TGTGCCAGCAGTGGACGGCAGGGGAATAACATGAACACTGAAGCTTTCTTT. Complete variable domain (other parts from reference TRBV2 and TRBJ1-1): EPEVTQTPSHQVTQMGQEVILRCVPISNHLYFYWYRQILGQKVEFLVSFYNNEISEKSEIFDDQFSVERPDGSNFTLKIRSTKLEDSAMYFCASSGRQGNNMNTEAFFGQGTRLTVV.

The table lists this clone with a count of one. The chain has TRBV27 and TRBJ1-5, with TRBD1 as a possible D gene (6 bases). V was pared by 5 bases and J by 2 bases, with 13 bases between. The germline V gene encodes CDR1 MNHEY and CDR2 SMNVEV (reference sequence). The CDR3 totals 15 residues. The CDR3 is CASSETRGGNQPQHF. CDR3 DNA sequence: TGTGCCAGCAGTGAAACCAGGGGAGGCAATCAGCCCCAGCATTTT.

The V gene is TRBV28, the J gene TRBJ2-7; D is ambiguous. V lost 8 bases, J lost 0 bases, and 20 bases lay in between. CDR1 and CDR2 from the germline V gene are MDHEN and SYDVKM. The CDR3 loop spans 16 amino acids. As DNA, the CDR3 is TGTGCCAGCTTTCCGAGTCCAGGTCGGAGCTCCTACGAGCAGTACTTC. Translation gives CASFPSPGRSSYEQYF.

CDR3 DNA sequence: TGTGCCAGCAGCTTAGGAAGACAGGCATGGGACTATGGCTACACCTTC. It translates to CASSLGRQAWDYGYTF. V and J are TRBV13 and TRBJ1-2, with D maybe TRBD1 (6 bases). CDR3 size: 16 residues. In germline, CDR1 is PRHDT, CDR2 FYEKMQ (reference sequence). V lost 0 bases, J lost 3 bases, and 14 bases lay in between.

The V gene is TRBV5-1, the J gene TRBJ1-2; D not resolved. Germline CDR1 is SGHRS and CDR2 is YFSETQ. Trimming stripped 5 bases from V and 4 bases from J, with 9 bases between. The CDR3 sequence is 12 residues long. As DNA, the CDR3 is TGCGCCAGCAGTAATGAACCCTATGGCTACACCTTC. It translates to CASSNEPYGYTF.

The genes are TRBV27 and TRBJ1-5, with 7 bases that match TRBD1. V was clipped by 5 bases and J by 0 bases; unmatched bases: 7. The CDR3 extends over 16 amino acids. The germline gives CDR1 MNHEY, CDR2 SMNVEV (reference sequence). This chain's CDR3 is CASSPGQIYSNQPQHF. CDR3 DNA: TGTGCCAGCAGTCCGGGACAGATCTATAGCAATCAGCCCCAGCATTTT.